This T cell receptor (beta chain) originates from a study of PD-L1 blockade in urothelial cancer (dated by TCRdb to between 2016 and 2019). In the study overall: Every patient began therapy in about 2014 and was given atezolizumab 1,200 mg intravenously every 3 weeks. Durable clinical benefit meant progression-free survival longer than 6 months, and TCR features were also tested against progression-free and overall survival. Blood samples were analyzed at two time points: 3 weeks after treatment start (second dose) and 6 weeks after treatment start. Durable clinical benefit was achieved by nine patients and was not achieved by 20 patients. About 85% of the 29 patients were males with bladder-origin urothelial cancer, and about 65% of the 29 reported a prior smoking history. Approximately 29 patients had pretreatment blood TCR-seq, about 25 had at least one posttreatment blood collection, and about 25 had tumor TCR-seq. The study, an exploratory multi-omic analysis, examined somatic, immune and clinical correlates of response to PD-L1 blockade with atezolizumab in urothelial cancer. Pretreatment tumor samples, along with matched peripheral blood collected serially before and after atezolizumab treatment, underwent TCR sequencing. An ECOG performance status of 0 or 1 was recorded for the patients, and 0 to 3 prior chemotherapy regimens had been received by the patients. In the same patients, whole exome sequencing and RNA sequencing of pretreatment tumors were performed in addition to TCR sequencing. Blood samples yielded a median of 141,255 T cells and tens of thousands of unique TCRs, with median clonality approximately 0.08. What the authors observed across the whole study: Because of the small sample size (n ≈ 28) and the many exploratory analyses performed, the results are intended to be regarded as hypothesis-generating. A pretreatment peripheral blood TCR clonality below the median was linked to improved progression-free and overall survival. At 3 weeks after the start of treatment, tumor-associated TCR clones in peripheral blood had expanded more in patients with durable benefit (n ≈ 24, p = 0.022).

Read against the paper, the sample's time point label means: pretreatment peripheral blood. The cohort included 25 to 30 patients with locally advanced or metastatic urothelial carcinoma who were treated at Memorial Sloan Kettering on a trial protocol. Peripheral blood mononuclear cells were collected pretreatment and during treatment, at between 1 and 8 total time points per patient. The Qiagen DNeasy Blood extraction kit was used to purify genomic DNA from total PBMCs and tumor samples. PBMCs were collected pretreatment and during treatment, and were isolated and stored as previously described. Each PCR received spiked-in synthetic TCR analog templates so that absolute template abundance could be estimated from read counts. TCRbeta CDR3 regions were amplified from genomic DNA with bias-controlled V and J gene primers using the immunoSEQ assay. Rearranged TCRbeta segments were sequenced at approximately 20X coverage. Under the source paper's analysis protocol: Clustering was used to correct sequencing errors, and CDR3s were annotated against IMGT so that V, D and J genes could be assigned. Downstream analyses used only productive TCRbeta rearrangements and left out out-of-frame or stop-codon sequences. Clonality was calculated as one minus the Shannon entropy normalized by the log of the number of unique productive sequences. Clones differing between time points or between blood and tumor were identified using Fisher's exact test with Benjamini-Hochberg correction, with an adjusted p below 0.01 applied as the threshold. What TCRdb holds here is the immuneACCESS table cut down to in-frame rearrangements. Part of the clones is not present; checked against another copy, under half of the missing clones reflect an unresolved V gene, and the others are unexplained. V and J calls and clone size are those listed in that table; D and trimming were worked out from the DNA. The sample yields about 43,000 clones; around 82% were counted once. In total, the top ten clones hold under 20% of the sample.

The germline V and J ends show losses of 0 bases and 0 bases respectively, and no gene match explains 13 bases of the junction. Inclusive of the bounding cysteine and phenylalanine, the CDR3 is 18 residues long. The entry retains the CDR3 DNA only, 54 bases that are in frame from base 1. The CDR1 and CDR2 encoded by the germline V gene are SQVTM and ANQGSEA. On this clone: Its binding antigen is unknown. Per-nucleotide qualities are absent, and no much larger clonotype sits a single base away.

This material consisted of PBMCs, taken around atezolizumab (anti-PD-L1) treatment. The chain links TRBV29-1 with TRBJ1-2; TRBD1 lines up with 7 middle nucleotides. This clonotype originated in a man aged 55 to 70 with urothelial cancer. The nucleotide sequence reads TGCAGCGTTGAAGATCTGGGGGACAGCAGAGTAACTAACTATGGCTACACCTTC. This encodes CSVEDLGDSRVTNYGYTF.